This entry is about one T cell receptor beta chain. Its antigen remains unidentified. The data derive from a study of OX40 agonist ivuxolimab in advanced cancers. About the study: Patients with hepatocellular carcinoma, melanoma, renal cell or head and neck cancer made up the dose-escalation patients. Prior checkpoint blockade (anti-PD-1, anti-PD-L1 or anti-CTLA-4) was permitted; over 30% had it.

The timepoints at which blood was sampled were baseline, cycle 4 day 1, and cycle 7 day 1. The study, taken as a whole, reports: There was clonal expansion of CD4+ and CD8+ blood T cells by week 6 at 0.1 to 3.0 mg/kg.

Profiled with immunoSEQ multiplex PCR; TCRdb holds only in-frame clones, not every one. The sample shows tens of thousands of clones, around 90% of them seen only once. Sample: CD4+ or CD8+ T cells sorted from blood, taken in a trial of the OX40 agonist ivuxolimab. The source is an adult with an advanced solid tumor such as melanoma, head and neck, liver or kidney cancer.

The CDR3 is CAPKKLNTEAFF. As DNA, the CDR3 is TGTGCCCCTAAAAAACTGAACACTGAAGCTTTCTTT. J is TRBJ1-1 and V is TRBV9, with D hard to call. This CDR3 comprises 12 residues. From germline, CDR1 is SGDLS and CDR2 YYNGEE. Trimming took 10 bases from V and 0 from J, leaving 10 bases between them.